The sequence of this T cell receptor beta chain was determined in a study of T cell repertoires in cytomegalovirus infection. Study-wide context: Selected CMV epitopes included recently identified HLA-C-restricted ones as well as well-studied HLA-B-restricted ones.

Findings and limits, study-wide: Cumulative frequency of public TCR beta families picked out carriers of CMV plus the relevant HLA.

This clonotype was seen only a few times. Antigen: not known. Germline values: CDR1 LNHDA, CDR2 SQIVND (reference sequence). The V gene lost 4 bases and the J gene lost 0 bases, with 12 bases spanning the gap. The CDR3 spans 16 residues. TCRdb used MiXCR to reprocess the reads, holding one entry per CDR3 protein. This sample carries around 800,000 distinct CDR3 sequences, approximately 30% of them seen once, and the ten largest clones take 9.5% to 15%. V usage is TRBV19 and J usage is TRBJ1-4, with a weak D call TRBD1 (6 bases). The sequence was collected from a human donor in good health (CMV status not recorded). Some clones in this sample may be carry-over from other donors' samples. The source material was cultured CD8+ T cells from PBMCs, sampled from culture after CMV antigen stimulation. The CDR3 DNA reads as TGTGCCAGTAGTACCCGACGACAGGCAACTAATGAAAAACTGTTTTTT. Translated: CASSTRRQATNEKLFF.